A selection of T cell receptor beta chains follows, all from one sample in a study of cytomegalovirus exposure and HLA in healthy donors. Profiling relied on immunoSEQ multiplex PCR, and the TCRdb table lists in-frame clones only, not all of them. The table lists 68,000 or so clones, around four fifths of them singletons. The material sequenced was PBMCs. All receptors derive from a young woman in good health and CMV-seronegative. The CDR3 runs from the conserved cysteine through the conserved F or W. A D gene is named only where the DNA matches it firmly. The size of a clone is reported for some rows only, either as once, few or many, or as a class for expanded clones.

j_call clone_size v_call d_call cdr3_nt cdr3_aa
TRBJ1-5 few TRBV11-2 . TGTGCCAGCAGTCTACAGGGAGGGGATCAGCCCCAGCATTTT CASSLQGGDQPQHF
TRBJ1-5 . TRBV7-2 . TGTGCCAGCAGCTCGTTGTACGGTCAGCCCCAGCATTTT CASSSLYGQPQHF
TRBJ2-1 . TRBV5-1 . TGCGCCAGCAGCCACACCGACTACTTGAATGAGCAGTTCTTC CASSHTDYLNEQFF
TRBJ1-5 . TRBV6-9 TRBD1 TGTGCCAGCAGACAGGGGGCGAATCAGCCCCAGCATTTT CASRQGANQPQHF
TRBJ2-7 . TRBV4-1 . TGCGCCAGCAGCCAAGCCCCAGGGCAATCCTACGAGCAGTACTTC CASSQAPGQSYEQYF
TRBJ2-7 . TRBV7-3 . TGTGCCAGCAGCTCATACAGGGAAGGCGAGCAGTACTTC CASSSYREGEQYF
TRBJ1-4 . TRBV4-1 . TGCGCCAGCAGCCAAGACAGGGTCCTTCTTGCAACTAATGAAAAACTGTTTTTT CASSQDRVLLATNEKLFF
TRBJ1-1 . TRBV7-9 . TGTGCCAGCAGCTTAAATGCCGGGAACACTGAAGCTTTCTTT CASSLNAGNTEAFF
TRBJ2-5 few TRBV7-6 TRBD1 TGTGCCAGCAGCTTAGCGCTACAGGGGGCCGGGGAGACCCAGTACTTC CASSLALQGAGETQYF
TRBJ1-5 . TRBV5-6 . TGTGCCAGCAGCTCCGGGCGAGGGTTTAGTGATCAGCCCCAGCATTTT CASSSGRGFSDQPQHF
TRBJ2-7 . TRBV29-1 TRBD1 TGCAGCGTTGAGGGGACAGGGCTCTACGAGCAGTACTTC CSVEGTGLYEQYF
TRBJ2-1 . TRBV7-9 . TGTGCCAGCAGGGGGACGGACTATAACAATGAGCAGTTCTTC CASRGTDYNNEQFF